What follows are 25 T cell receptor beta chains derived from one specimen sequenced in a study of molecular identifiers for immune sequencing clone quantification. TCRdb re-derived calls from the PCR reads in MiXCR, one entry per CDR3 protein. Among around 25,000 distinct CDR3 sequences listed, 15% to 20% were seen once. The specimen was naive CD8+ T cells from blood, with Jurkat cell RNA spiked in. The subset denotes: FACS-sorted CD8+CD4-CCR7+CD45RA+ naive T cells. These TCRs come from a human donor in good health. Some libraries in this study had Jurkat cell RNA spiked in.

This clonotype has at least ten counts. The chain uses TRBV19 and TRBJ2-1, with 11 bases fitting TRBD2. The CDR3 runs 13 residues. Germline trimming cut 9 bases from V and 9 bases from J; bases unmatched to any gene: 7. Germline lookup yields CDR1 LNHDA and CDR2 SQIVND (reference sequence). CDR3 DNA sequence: TGTGCCAGCGCTCTAGCGGGAGGAGGTGAGCAGTTCTTC. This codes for CASALAGGGEQFF.

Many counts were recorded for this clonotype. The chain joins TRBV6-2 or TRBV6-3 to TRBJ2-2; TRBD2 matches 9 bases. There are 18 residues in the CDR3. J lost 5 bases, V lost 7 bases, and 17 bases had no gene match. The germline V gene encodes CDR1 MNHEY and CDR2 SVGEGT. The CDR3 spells CASNLGWDSGRVTGELFF. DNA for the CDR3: TGTGCCAGCAACCTCGGATGGGATAGCGGGAGAGTAACCGGGGAGCTGTTTTTT.

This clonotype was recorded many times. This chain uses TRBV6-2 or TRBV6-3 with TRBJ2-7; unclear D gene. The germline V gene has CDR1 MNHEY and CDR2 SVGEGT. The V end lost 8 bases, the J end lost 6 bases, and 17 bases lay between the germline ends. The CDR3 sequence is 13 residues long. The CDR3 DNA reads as TGTGCCAGCCGAGCCGGACGTACTTCCGAGCAGTACTTC. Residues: CASRAGRTSEQYF.

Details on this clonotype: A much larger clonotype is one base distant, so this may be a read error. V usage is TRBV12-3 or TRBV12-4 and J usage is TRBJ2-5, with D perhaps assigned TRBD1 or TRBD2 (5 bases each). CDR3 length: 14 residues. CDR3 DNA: TGTGTCAGCAGTTCCGGGACCCTGGAGGAGACCCAGTACTTC. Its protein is CVSSSGTLEETQYF.

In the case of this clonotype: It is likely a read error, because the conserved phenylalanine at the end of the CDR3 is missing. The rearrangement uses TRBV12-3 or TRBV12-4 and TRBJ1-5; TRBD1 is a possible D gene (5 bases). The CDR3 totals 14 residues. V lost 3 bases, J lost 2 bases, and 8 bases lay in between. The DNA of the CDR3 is TGTGCCAGCAGTTTGGGGCAACGCAATCAGCCCCAGCATCTT. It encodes CASSLGQRNQPQHL.

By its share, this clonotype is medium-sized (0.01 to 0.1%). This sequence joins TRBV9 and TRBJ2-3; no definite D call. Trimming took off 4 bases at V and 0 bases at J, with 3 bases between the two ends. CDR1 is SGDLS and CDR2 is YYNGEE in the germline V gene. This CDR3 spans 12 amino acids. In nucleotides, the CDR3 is TGTGCCAGCAGCCTAAGCACAGATACGCAGTATTTT. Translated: CASSLSTDTQYF.

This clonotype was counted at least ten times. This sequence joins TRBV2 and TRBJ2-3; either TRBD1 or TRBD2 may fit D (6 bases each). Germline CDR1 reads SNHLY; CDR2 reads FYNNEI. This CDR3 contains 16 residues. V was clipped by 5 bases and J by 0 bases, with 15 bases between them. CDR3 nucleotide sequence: TGTGCCAGCAGTCGACAGGAGCGGGCGAGCACAGATACGCAGTATTTT. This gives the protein CASSRQERASTDTQYF. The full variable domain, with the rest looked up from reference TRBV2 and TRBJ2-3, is EPEVTQTPSHQVTQMGQEVILRCVPISNHLYFYWYRQILGQKVEFLVSFYNNEISEKSEIFDDQFSVERPDGSNFTLKIRSTKLEDSAMYFCASSRQERASTDTQYFGPGTRLTVL.

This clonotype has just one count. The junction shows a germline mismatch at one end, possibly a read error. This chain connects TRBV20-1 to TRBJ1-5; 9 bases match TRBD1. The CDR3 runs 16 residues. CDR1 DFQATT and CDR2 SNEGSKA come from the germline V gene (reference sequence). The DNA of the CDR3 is TGCAGTGCTAGTGAACAGGGGGCCAGGGGCAATCGGCCCCAGCGTTTT. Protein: CSASEQGARGNRPQRF.

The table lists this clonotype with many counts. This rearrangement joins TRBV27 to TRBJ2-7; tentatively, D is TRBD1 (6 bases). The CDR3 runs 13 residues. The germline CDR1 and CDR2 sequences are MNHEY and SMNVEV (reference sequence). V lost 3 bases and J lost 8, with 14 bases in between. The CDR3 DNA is TGTGCCAGCAGTTTGCTTCCAGGGGCCCAGCAGTACTTC. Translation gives CASSLLPGAQQYF.

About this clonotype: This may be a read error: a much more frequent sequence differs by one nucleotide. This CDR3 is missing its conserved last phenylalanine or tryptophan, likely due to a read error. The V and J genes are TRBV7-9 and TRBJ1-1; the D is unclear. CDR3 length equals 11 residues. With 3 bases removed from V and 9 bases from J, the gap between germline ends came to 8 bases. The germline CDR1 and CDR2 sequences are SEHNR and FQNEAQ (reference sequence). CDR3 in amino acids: CASSLAGQAFL. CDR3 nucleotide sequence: TGTGCCAGCAGCTTGGCGGGCCAAGCTTTCCTT.

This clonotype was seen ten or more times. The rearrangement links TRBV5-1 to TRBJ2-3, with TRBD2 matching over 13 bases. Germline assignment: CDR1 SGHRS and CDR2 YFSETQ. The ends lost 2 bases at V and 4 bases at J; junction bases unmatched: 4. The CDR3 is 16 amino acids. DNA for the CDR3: TGCGCCAGCAGCTTACTAGCGGGAGGGCCTTCAGATACGCAGTATTTT. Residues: CASSLLAGGPSDTQYF.

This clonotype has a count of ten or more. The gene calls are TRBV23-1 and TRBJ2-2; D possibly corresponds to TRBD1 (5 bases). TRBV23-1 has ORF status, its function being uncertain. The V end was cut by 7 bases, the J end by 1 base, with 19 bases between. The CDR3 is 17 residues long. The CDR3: CASTQELDTRNTGELFF. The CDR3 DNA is TGCGCCAGCACCCAAGAGCTGGACACGAGGAACACCGGGGAGCTGTTTTTT.

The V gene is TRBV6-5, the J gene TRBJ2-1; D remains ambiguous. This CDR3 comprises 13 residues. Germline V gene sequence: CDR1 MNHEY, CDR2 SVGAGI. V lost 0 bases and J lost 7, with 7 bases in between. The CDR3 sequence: CASSYSPSNEQFF. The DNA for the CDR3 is TGTGCCAGCAGTTACTCGCCTAGTAATGAGCAGTTCTTC.

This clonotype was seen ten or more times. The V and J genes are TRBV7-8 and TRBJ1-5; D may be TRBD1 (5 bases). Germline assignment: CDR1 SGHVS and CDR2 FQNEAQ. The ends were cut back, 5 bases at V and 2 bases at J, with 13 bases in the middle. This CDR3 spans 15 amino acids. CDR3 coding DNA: TGTGCCAGCAGCACACCCGACAGAGGCAATCAGCCCCAGCATTTT. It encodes CASSTPDRGNQPQHF.

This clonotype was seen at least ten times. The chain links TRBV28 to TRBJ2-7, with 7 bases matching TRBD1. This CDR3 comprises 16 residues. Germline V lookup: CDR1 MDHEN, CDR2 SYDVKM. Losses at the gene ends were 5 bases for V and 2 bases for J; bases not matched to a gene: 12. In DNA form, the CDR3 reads TGTGCCAGCAGTACCCCTTCGCAGGGGGTTACCTACGAGCAGTACTTC. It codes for CASSTPSQGVTYEQYF.

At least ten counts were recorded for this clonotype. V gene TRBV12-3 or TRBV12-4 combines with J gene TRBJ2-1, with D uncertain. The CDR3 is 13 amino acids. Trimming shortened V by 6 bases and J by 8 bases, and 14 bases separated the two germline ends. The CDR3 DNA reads TGTGCCAGCAGAACCGGGCCCGTCGATGAGCAGTTCTTC. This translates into CASRTGPVDEQFF.

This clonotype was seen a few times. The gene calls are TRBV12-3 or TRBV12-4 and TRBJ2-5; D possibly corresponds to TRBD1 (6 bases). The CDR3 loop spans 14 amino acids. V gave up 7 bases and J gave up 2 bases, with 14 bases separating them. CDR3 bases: TGTGCCAGCACCCCCGACAGGCTACAAGAGACCCAGTACTTC. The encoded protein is CASTPDRLQETQYF.

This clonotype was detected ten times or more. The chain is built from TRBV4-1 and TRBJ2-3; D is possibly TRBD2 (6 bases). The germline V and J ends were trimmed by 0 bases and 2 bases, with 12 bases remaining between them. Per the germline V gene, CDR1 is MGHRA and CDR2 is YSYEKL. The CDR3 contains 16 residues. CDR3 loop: CASSQDRAGLTDTQYF. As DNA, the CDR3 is TGCGCCAGCAGCCAAGACCGGGCGGGGCTCACAGATACGCAGTATTTT.

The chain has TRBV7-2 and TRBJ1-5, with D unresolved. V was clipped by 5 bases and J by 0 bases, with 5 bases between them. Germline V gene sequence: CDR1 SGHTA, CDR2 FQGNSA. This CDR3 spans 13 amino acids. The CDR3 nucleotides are TGTGCCAGCAGCGGATATAGCAATCAGCCCCAGCATTTT. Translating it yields CASSGYSNQPQHF.

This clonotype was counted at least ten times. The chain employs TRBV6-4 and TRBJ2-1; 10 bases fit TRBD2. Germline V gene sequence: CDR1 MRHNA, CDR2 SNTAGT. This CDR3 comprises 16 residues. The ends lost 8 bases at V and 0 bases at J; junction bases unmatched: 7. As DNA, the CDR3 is TGTGCCAGCCGCCGGACTAGCGGAAGCTCCTACAATGAGCAGTTCTTC. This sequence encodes CASRRTSGSSYNEQFF.

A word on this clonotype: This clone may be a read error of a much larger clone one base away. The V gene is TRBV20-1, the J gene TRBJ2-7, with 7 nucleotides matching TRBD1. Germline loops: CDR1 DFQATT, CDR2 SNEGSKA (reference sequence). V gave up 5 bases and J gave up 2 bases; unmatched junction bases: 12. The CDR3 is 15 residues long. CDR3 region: CSALIQAGGAYEQYF. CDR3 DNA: TGCAGTGCTCTGATTCAGGCAGGGGGTGCCTACGAGCAGTACTTC.

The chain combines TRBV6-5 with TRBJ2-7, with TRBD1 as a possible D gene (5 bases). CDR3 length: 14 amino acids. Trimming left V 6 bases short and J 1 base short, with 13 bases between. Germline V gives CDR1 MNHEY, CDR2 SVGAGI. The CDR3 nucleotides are TGTGCCAGCAGCCTAGGGGTTGGATCCTACGAGCAGTACTTC. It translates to CASSLGVGSYEQYF.

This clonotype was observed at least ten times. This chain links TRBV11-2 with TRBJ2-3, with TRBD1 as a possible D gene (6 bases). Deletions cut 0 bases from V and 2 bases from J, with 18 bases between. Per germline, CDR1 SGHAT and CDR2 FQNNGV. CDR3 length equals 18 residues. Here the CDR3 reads CASSLDRWQGPTTDTQYF. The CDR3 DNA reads TGTGCCAGCAGCTTAGATCGGTGGCAGGGGCCCACCACAGATACGCAGTATTTT.

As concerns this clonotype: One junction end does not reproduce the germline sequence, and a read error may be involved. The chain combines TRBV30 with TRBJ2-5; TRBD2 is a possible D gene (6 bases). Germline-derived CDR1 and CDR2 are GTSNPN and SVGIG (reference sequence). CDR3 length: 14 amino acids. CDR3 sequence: CARSFQRAGETQYF. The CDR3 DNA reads TGTGCCCGGAGTTTCCAGCGGGCAGGAGAGACCCAGTACTTC.

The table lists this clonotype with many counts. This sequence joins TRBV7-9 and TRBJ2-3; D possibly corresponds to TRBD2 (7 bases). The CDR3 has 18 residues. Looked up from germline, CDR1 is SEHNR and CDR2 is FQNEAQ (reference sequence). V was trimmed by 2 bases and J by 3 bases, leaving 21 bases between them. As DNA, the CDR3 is TGTGCCAGCAGCTTACCCCCGGGAGGCACAGGGTGGACAGATACGCAGTATTTT. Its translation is CASSLPPGGTGWTDTQYF.